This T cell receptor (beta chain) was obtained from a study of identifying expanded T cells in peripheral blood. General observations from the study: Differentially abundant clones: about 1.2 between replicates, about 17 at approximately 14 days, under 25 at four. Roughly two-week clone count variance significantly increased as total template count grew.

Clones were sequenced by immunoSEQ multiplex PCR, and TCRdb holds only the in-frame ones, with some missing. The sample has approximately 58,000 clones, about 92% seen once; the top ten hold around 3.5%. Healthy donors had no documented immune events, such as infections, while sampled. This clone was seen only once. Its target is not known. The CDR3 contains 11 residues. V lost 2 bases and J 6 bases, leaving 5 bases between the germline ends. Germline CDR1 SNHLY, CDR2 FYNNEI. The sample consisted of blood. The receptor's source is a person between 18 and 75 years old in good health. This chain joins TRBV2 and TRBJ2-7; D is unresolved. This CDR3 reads CASSEYSEQYF. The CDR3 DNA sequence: TGTGCCAGCAGTGAATACTCCGAGCAGTACTTC.